This record looks at one TCR beta chain sequence and its context. Its antigen is unknown. The sample has other DNA sequences that encode this CDR3 too. Sorted-subset replicate PCR reactions were performed with approximately 0.2 ug DNA, corresponding to 25,000 to 35,000 T cell genomes. TCRdb's copy holds only in-frame clones and misses some; the assay was immunoSEQ multiplex PCR. Of roughly 1,500,000 clones in the sample, 98% were seen once. The entry originates in a study of shared clonotypes between healthy human individuals. Study observations and caveats: Even with large depth, rarefaction showed that sorted-subset sequencing was incomplete.

The CDR3 has 13 amino acids. Germline V gene lookup returns CDR1 MDHEN and CDR2 SYDVKM. V lost 2 bases to trimming and J lost 5 bases, with 9 bases between them. The gene calls are TRBV28 and TRBJ1-2; tentatively, D is TRBD1 (6 bases). This receptor was identified in a man between 25 and 39 years old in good health. Sequenced sample: naive CD4+ T cells sorted from blood. The subset denotes: CD45RA+ positively selected. The CDR3 protein is CASSLPGAYGYTF. Written as DNA, the CDR3 is TGTGCCAGCAGTTTACCGGGGGCTTATGGCTACACCTTC.